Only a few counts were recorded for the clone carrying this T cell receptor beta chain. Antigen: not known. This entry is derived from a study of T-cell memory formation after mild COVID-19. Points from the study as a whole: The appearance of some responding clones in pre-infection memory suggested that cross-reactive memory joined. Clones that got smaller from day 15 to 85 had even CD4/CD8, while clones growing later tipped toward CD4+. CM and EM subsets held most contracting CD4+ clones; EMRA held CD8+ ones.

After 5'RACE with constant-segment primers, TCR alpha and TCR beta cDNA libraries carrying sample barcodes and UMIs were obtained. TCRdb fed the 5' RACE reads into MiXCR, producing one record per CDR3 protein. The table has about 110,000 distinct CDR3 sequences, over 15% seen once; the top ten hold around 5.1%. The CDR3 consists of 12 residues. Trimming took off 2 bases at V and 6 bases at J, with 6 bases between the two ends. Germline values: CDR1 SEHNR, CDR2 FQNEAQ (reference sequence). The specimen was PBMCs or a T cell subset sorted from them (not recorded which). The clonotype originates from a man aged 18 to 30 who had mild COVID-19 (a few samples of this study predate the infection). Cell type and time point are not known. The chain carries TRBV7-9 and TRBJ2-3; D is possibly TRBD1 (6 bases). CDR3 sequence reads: CASSLQGDTQYF. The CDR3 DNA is TGTGCCAGCAGCTTACAGGGGGATACGCAGTATTTT.